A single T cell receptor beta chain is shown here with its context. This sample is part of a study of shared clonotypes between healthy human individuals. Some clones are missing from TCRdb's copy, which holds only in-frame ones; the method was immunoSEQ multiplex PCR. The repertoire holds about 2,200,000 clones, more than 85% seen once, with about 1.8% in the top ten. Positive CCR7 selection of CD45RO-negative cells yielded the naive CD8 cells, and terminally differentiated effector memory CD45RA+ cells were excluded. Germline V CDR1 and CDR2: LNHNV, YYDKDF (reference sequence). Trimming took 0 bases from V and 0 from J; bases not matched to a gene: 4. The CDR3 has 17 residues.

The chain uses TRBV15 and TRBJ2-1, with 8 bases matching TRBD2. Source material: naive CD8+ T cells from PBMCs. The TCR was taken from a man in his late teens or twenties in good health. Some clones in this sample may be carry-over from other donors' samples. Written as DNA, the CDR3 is TGTGCCACCAGCAGAGATCAGCGGGAGACCTCCTACAATGAGCAGTTCTTC. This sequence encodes CATSRDQRETSYNEQFF. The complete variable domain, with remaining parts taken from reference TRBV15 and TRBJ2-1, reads DAMVIQNPRYQVTQFGKPVTLSCSQTLNHNVMYWYQQKSSQAPKLLFHYYDKDFNNEADTPDNFQSRRPNTSFCFLDIRSPGLGDTAMYLCATSRDQRETSYNEQFFGPGTRLTVL.